A selection of T cell receptor beta chains follows, all from one sample in a study of blood T cell repertoires in COVID-19. Method: immunoSEQ multiplex PCR; TCRdb's copy keeps in-frame clones and lacks some. The sample shows approximately 260,000 clones, about 90% of them seen only once. Sequencing used PBMCs or T cells enriched from blood (not recorded which). These receptors came from a woman under 30 who had recovered from COVID-19. Both conserved end residues are part of each CDR3.

>14|TRBV14
CASSQAKADYGYTF
>15|TRBV18
CASSLGTGGYNEQFF
>12|TRBV27
CASSTDRGPLHF
>16|TRBV5-4
CASSLVGFDSGNTIYF
>13|TRBV21-1
CASSKRRGTEAFF
>14|TRBV6-4
CASSATEITDTQYF
>13|TRBV3-1/TRBV3-2
CASSRQGNQPQHF
>15|TRBV20-1
CSASYVGRGYNEQFF
>15|TRBV27
CASSRRGLSNQPQHF
>14|TRBV5-8
CASSLRDSRTEAFF
>14|TRBV3-1/TRBV3-2
CASSLGTGTYEQYF
>15|TRBV5-1
CASSADGQANQPQHF
>14|TRBV5-1
CASSPRSGDYGYTF
>14|TRBV18
CASSPVESVAEAFF
>15|TRBV28
CASSWTGAMNTEAFF
>11|TRBV5-6
CASGQGYEQYF
>14|TRBV28
CASNQWEGADTQYF
>16|TRBV7-9
CASSLVPPTGVYEQYF
>16|TRBV20-1
CSASLLAGLAKNIQYF
>18|TRBV21-1
CASRRRGFRSSMNTEAFF
>15|TRBV6-4
CASRDRQERSYEQYF
>16|TRBV7-8
CASSFSGGLNSYEQYF
>16|TRBV6-5
CASSYDAGIPGNTIYF
>15|TRBV5-4
CASSLVGQGAGGYTF
>15|TRBV4-2
CASSQVRSQGDGYTF
>15|TRBV19
CASSIGLAGTETQYF
>14|TRBV3-1/TRBV3-2
CASSQATSEQPQHF
>18|TRBV5-5
CASSLLHGRDRGIYGYTF
>15|TRBV28
CASSLVGTDYNEQFF
>14|TRBV7-2
CASSTYLSGNTIYF
>14|TRBV3-1/TRBV3-2
CASSQILADNEQFF
>14|TRBV2
CASSELVANYGYTF
>16|TRBV27
CASSLFPSGSTDTQYF
>16|TRBV7-9
CASSLPPGLARNEQFF
>13|TRBV3-1/TRBV3-2
CASSRGSNTEAFF
>13|TRBV6-4
CASSVDGVYGYTF
>16|TRBV25-1
CASSASGGGPLNEQFF
>17|TRBV7-2
CASSLTGLAGIYNEQFF
>15|TRBV13
CASSPTGVGGNTIYF
>16|TRBV6-4
CASSGKVAGGTYEQFF
>13|TRBV24-1
CATSDGMNTEAFF
>16|TRBV28
CASSLAAGQGNTEAFF
>17|TRBV4-3
CASSQDSPGFSGNTIYF
>13|TRBV5-6
CASSRTGGYGYTF
>13|TRBV27
CASITPGGTEAFF
>13|TRBV19
CASSIGQYYGYTF
>15|TRBV6-5
CASYATRGVNNEQFF